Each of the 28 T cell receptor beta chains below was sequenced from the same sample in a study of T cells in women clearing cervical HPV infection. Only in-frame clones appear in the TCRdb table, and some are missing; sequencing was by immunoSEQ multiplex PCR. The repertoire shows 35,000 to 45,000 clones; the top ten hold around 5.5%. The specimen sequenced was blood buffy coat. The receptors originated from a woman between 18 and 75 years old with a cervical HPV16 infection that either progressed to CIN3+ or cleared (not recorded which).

CDR3 sequence: CASSLALITNYGYTF. The CDR3 bases that were read are TGTGCCAGCAGCTTAGCCTTAATAACTAACTATGGC. V gene TRBV11-1 combines with J gene TRBJ1-2; D call uncertain. Read sequence stops 3 residues before the CDR3 end, and the germline J gene provides the missing end. The CDR3 spans 15 residues. Germline CDR1 reads SGHAT; CDR2 reads FQDESV (reference sequence). V gave up 0 bases and J gave up 0 bases, with 8 bases separating them.

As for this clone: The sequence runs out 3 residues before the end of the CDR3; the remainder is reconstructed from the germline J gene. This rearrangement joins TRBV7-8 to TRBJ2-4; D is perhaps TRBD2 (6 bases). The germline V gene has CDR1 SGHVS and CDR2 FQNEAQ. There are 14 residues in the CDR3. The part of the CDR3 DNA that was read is TGTGCCAGCAGCTTCCGGGACTTGCGCTATGGT. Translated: CASSFRDLRYG. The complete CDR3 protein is CASSFRDLRYGQYF.

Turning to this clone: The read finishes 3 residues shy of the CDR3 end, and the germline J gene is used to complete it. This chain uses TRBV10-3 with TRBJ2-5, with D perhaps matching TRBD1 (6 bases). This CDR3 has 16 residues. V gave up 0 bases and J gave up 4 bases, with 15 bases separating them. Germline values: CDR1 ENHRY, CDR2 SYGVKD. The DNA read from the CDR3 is TGTGCCATCAGTGAGTCCGCATGGGGGCCCCTAGAGACC. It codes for CAISESAWGPLET. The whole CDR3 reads CAISESAWGPLETQYF.

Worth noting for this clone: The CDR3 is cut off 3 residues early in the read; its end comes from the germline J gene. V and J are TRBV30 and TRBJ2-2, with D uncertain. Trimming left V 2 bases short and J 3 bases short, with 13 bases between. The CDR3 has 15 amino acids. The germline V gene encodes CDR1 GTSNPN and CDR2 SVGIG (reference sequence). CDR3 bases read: TGTGCCTGGAGTCACCCGCCCAGGTACACCGGGGAG. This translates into CAWSHPPRYTGE. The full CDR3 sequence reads CAWSHPPRYTGELFF.

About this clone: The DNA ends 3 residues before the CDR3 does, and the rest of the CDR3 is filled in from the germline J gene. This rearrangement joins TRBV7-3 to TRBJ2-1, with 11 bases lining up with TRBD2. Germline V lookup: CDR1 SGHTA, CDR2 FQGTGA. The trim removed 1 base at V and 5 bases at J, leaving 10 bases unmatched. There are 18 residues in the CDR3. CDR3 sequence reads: CASSLIGLAGGMDNEQFF. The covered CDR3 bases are TGTGCCAGCAGCTTAATAGGGCTAGCGGGAGGTATGGACAATGAG.

CDR3: CASSTRDRNQPQHF. CDR3 bases read: TGTGCCAGCAGCACCCGGGACAGAAATCAGCCC. The gene calls are TRBV7-9 and TRBJ1-5; 7 bases line up with TRBD1. The read ends 3 residues early relative to the CDR3; the germline J gene fills the gap. The CDR3 has 14 amino acids. Germline values: CDR1 SEHNR, CDR2 FQNEAQ (reference sequence). The junction had 5 bases not matched to a gene; V was cut back by 5 bases and J by 4 bases.

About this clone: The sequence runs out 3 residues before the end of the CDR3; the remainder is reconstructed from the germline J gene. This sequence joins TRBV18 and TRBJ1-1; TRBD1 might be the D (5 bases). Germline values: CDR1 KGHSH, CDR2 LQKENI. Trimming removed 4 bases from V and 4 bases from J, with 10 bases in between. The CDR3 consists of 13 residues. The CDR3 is CASSQGRSTEAFF. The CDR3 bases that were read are TGTGCCAGCTCACAGGGGAGGAGCACTGAA.

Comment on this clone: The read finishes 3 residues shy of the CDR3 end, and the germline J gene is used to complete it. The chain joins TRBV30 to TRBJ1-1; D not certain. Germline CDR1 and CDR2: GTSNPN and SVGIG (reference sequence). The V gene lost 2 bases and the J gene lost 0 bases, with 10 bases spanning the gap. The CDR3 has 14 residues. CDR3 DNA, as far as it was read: TGTGCCTGGAGTTTAACAACCATGAACACTGAA. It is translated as CAWSLTTMNTE. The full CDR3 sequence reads CAWSLTTMNTEAFF.

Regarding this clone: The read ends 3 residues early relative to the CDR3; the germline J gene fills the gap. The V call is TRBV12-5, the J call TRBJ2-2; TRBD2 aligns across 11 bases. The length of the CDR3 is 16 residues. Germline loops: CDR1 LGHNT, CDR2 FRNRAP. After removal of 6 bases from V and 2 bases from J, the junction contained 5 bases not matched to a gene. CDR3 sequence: CASGWGLAENTGELFF. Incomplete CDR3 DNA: TGTGCTAGTGGGTGGGGACTAGCGGAAAACACCGGGGAG.

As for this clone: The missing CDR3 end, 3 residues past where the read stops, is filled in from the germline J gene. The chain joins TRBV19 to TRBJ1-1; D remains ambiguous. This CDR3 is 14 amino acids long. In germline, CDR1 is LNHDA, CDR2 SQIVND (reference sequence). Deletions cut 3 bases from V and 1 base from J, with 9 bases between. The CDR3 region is CASSMNSANTEAFF. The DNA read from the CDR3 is TGTGCCAGTAGTATGAACAGTGCGAACACTGAA.

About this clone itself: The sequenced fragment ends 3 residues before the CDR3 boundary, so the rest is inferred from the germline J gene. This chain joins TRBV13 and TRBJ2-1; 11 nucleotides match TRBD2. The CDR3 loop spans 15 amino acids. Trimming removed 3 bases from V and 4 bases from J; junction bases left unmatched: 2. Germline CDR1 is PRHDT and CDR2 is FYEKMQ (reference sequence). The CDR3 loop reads CASSLGTSGYNEQFF. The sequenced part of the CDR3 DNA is TGTGCCAGCAGCTTGGGGACTAGCGGATACAATGAG.

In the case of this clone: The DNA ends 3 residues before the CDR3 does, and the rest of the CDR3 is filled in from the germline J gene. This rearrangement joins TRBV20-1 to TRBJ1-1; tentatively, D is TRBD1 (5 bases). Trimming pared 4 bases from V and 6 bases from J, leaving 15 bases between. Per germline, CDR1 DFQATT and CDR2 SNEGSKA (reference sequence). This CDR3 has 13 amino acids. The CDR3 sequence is CSAIDSGYAEAFF. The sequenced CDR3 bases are TGCAGTGCTATTGACAGTGGATACGCTGAA.

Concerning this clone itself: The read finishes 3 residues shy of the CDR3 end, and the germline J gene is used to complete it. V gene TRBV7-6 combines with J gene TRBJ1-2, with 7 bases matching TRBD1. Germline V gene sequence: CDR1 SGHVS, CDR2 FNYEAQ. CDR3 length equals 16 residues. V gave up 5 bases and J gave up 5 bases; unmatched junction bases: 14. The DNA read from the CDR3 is TGTGCCAGCAGCAGACAAGGGGGAGCAGGGGGATATGGC. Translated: CASSRQGGAGGYG. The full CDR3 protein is CASSRQGGAGGYGYTF.

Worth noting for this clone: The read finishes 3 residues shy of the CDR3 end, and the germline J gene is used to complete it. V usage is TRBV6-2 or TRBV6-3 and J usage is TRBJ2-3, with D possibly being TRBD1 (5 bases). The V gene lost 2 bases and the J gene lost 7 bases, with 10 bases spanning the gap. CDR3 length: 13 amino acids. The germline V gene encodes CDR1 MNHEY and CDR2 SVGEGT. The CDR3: CASSYLTGNTQYF. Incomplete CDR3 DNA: TGTGCCAGCAGTTACCTCACAGGAAATACG.

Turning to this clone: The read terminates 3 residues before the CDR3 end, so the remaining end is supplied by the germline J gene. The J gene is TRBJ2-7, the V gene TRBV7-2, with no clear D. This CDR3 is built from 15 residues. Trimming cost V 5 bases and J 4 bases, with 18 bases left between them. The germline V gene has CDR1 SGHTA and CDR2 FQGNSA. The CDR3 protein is CASSPSFSRHYEQYF. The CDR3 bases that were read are TGTGCCAGCAGCCCCTCATTCTCGCGACATTACGAG.

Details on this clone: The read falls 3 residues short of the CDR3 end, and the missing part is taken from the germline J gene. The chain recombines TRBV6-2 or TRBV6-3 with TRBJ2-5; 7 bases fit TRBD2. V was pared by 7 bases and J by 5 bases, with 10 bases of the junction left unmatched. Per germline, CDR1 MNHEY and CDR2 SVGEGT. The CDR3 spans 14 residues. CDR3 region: CASTLGAGLETQYF. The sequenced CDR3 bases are TGTGCCAGCACCCTAGGAGCGGGGTTGGAGACC.

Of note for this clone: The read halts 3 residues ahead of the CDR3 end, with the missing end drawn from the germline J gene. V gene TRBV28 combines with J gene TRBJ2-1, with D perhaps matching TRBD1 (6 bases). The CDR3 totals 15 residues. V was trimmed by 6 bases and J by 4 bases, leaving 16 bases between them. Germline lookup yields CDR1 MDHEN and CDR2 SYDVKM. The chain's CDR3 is CASRFRDTVYNEQFF. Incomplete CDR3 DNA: TGTGCCAGCAGATTCCGGGACACCGTATACAATGAG.

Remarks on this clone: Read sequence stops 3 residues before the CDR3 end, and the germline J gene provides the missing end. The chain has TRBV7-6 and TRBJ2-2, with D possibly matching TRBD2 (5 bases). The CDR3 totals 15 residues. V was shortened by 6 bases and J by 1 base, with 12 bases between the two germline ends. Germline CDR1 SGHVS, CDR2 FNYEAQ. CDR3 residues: CASRLLAGNTGELFF. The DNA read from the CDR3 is TGTGCCAGCAGACTACTCGCGGGGAACACCGGGGAG.

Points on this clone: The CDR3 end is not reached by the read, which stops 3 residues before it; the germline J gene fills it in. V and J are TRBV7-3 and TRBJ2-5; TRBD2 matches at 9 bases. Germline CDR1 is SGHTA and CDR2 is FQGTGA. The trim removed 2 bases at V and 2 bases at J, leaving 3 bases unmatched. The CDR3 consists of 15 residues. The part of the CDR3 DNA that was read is TGTGCCAGCAGCTTAGGGCTAGCGGGGCAAGAGACC. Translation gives CASSLGLAGQET. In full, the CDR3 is CASSLGLAGQETQYF. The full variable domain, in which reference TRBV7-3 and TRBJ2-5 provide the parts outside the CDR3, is GAGVSQTPSNKVTEKGKYVELRCDPISGHTALYWYRQSLGQGPEFLIYFQGTGAADDSGLPNDRFFAVRPEGSVSTLKIQRTERGDSAVYLCASSLGLAGQETQYFGPGTRLLVL.

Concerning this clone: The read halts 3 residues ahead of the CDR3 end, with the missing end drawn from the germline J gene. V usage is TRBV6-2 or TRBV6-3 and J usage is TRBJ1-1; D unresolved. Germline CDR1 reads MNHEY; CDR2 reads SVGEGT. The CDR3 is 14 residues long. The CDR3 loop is CASSSSFYTGEAFF. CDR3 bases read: TGTGCCAGCAGTTCCAGCTTTTACACCGGGGAG.

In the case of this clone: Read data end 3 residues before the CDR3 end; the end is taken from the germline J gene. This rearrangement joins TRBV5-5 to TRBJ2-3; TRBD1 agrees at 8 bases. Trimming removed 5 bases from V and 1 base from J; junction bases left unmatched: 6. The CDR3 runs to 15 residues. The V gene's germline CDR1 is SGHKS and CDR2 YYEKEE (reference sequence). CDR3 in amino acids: CASRIGQGGTDTQYF. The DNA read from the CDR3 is TGTGCCAGCAGGATAGGACAGGGCGGCACAGATACG.

Partial CDR3 DNA: TGTGCCTGGGAAGGACTAGCGGTAGGGGATACG. This sequence encodes CAWEGLAVGDT. From start to end, the CDR3 is CAWEGLAVGDTQYF. This chain links TRBV30 with TRBJ2-3; 10 bases fit TRBD2. The CDR3 is cut off 3 residues early in the read; its end comes from the germline J gene. Germline V gives CDR1 GTSNPN, CDR2 SVGIG (reference sequence). The V gene end was trimmed by 5 bases and the J gene end by 6 bases; junction bases not matched to a gene: 8. CDR3 size: 14 residues.

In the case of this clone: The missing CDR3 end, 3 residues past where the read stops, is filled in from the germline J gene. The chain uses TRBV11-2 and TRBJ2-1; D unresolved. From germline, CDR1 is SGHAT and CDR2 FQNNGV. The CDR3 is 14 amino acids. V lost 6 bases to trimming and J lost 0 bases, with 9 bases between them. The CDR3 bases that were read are TGTGCCAGCAGGATTCAGAGCTCCTACAATGAG. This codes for CASRIQSSYNE. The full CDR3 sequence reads CASRIQSSYNEQFF.

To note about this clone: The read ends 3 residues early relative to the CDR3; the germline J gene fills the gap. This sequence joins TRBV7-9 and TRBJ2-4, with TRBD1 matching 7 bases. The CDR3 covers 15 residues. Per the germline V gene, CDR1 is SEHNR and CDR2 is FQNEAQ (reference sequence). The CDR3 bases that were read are TGTGCCAGCAGTTCGACCCTGACAGGGCTCTATGGT. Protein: CASSSTLTGLYG. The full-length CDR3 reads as CASSSTLTGLYGQYF.

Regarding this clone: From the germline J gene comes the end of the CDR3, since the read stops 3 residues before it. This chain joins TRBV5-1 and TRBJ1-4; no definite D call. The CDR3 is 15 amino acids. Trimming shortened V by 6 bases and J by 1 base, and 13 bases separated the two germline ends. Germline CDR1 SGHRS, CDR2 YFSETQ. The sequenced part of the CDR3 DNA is TGCGCCAGCACCCCTGGACGGGGAACTAATGAAAAA. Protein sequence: CASTPGRGTNEK. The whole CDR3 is CASTPGRGTNEKLFF.

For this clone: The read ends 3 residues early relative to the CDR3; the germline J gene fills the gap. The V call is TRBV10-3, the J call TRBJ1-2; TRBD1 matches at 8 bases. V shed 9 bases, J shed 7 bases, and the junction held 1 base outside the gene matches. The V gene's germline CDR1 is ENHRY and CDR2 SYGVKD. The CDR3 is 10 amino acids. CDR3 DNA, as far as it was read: TGTGCCATTGACAGGGGTGGC. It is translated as CAIDRGG. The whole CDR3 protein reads CAIDRGGYTF.

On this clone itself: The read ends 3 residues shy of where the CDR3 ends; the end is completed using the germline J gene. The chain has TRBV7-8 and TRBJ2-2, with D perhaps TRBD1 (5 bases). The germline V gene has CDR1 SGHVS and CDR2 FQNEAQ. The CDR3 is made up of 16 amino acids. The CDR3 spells CASSLVGVGSGEKLFF. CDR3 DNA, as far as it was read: TGTGCCAGCAGCTTAGTAGGGGTGGGAAGTGGTGAAAAG.

This chain's CDR3 is CAWSVTTGPYDYTF. Partial CDR3 DNA: TGTGCCTGGAGTGTAACGACAGGCCCCTACGAC. The chain joins TRBV30 to TRBJ1-2; TRBD1 might be the D (6 bases). The read finishes 3 residues shy of the CDR3 end, and the germline J gene is used to complete it. The CDR3 contains 14 residues. Per germline, CDR1 GTSNPN and CDR2 SVGIG (reference sequence).